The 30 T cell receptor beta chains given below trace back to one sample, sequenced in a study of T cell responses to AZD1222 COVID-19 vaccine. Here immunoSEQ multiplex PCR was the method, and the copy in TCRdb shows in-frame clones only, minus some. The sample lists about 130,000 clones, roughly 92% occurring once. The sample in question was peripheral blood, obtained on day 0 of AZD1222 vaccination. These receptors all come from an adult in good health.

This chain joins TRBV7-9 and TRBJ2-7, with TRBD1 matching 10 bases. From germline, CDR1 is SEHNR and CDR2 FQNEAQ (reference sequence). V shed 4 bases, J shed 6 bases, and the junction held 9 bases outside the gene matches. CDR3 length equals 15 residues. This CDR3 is CASSYAGTGAREQYF. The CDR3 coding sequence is TGTGCCAGCAGCTATGCCGGGACAGGGGCTCGCGAGCAGTACTTC. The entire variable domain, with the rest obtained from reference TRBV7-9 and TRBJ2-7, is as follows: DTGVSQNPRHKITKRGQNVTFRCDPISEHNRLYWYRQTLGQGPEFLTYFQNEAQLEKSRLLSDRFSAERPKGSFSTLEIQRTEQGDSAMYLCASSYAGTGAREQYFGPGTRLTVT.

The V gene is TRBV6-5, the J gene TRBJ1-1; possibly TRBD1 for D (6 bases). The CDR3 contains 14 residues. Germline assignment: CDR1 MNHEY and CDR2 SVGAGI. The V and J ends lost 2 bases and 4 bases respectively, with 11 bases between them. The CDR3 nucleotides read TGTGCCAGCAGTTACCACAGGGCTGGCACTGAAGCTTTCTTT. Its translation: CASSYHRAGTEAFF.

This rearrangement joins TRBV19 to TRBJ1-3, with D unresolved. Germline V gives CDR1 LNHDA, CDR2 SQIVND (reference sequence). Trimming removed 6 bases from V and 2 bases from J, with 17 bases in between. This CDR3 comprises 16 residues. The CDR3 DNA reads TGTGCCAGTAGGGCCCGAGGAGGGTCTACTGGAAACACCATATATTTT. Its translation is CASRARGGSTGNTIYF.

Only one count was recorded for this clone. The CDR3 is CASSLGGVTPLHF. CDR3 DNA: TGTGCCAGCAGCTTAGGTGGGGTAACACCCCTCCACTTT. The chain uses TRBV7-2 and TRBJ1-6, with D uncertain. This CDR3 contains 13 residues. With 1 base removed from V and 11 bases from J, the gap between germline ends came to 9 bases. CDR1 SGHTA and CDR2 FQGNSA come from the germline V gene.

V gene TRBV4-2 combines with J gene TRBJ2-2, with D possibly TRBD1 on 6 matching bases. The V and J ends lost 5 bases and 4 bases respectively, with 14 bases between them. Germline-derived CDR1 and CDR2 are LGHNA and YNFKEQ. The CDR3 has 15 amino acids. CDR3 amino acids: CASSTMGAATGELFF. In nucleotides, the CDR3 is TGTGCCAGCAGCACTATGGGGGCTGCCACCGGGGAGCTGTTTTTT.

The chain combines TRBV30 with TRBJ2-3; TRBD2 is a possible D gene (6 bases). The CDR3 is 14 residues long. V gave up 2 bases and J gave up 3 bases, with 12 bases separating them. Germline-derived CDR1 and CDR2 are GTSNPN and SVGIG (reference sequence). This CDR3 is CAWSMTRVTDTQYF. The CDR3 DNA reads TGTGCCTGGAGTATGACTAGAGTAACAGATACGCAGTATTTT. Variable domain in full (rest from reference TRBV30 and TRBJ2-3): SQTIHQWPATLVQPVGSPLSLECTVEGTSNPNLYWYRQAAGRGLQLLFYSVGIGQISSEVPQNLSASRPQDRQFILSSKKLLLSDSGFYLCAWSMTRVTDTQYFGPGTRLTVL.

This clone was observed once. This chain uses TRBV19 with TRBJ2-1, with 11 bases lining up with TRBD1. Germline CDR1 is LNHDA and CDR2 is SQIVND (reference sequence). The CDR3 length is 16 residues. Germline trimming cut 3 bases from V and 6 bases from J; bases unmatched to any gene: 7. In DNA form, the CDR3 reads TGTGCCAGTAGTATTCGTGGACAGGGGGCCCTCAATGAGCAGTTCTTC. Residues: CASSIRGQGALNEQFF.

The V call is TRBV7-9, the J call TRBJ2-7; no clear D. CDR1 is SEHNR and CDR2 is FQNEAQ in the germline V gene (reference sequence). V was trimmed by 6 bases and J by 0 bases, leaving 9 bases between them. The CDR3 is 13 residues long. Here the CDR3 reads CASRKDDSYEQYF. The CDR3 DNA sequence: TGTGCCAGCAGAAAGGACGACTCCTACGAGCAGTACTTC.

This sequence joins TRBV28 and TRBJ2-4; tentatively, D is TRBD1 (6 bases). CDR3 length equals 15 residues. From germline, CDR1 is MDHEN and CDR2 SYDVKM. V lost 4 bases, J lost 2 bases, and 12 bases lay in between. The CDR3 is CASSSPGHPKNIQYF. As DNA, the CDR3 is TGTGCCAGCAGTTCTCCGGGACACCCCAAAAACATTCAGTACTTC.

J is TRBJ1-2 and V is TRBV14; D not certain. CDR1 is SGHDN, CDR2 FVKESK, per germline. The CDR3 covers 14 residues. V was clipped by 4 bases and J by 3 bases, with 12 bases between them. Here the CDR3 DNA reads TGTGCCAGCAGCCCGGGGTCCCTGTACTATGGCTACACCTTC. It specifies CASSPGSLYYGYTF.

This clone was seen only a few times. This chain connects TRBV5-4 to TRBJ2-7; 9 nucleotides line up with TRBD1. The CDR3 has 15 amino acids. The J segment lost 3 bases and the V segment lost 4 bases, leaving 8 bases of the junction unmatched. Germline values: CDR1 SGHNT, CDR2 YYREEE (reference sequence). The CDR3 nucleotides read TGTGCCAGCAGCCCTGGGGCGGACAGGGGCTACGAGCAGTACTTC. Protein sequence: CASSPGADRGYEQYF. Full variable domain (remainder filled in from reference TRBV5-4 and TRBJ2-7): ETGVTQSPTHLIKTRGQQVTLRCSSQSGHNTVSWYQQALGQGPQFIFQYYREEENGRGNFPPRFSGLQFPNYSSELNVNALELDDSALYLCASSPGADRGYEQYFGPGTRLTVT.

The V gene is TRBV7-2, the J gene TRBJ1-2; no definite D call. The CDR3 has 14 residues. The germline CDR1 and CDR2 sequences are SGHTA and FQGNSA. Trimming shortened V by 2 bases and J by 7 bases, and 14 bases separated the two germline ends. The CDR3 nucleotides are TGTGCCAGCAGCTTACATGAGGGCGGGAGTGGCTACACCTTC. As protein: CASSLHEGGSGYTF.

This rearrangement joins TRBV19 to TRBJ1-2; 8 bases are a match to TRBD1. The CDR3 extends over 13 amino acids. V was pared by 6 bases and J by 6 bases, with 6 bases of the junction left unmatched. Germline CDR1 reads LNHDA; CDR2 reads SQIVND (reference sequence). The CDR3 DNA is TGTGCCAGTAGGCGACAGGGGTCGAATGGCTACACCTTC. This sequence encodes CASRRQGSNGYTF.

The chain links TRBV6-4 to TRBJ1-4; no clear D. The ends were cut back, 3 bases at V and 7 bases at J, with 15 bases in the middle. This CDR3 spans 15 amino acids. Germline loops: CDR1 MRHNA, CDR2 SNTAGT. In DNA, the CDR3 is TGTGCCAGCAGTGAATCTCCGGGCGACGTTGAAAAACTGTTTTTT. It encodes CASSESPGDVEKLFF.

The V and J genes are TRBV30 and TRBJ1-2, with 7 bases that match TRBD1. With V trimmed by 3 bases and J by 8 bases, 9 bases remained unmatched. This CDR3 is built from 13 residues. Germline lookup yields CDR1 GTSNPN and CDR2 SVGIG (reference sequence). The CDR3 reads CAWSQDRVSGYTF. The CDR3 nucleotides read TGTGCCTGGAGCCAAGACAGGGTCAGCGGCTACACCTTC.

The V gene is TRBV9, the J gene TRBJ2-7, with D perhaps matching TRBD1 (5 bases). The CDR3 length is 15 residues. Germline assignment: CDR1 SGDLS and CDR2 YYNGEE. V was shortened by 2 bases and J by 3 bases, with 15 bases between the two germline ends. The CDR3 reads CASSVSWGRDYEQYF. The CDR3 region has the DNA TGTGCCAGCAGCGTCTCATGGGGCAGGGACTACGAGCAGTACTTC.

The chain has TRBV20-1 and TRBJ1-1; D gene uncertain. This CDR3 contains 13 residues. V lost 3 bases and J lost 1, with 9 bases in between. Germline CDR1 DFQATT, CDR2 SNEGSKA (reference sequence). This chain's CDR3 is CSASSAGNTEAFF. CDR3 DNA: TGCAGTGCTAGTTCGGCCGGGAACACTGAAGCTTTCTTT.

The CDR3 sequence: CASSLSGRAWMAQETQYF. As DNA, the CDR3 is TGTGCCAGCAGCTTGAGCGGGAGGGCGTGGATGGCTCAAGAGACCCAGTACTTC. The rearrangement uses TRBV5-8 and TRBJ2-5; the match to TRBD2 covers 10 bases. CDR3 length equals 18 residues. Germline V gene data show CDR1 as SGHTS and CDR2 as YDEGEE. J was trimmed by 2 bases and V by 1 base; bases with no gene match: 11.

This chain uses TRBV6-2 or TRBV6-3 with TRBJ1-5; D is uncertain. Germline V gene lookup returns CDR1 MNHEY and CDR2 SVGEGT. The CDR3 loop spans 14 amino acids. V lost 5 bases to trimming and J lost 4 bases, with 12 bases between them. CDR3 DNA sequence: TGTGCCAGCAGTAGCAACGGCCCTAATCAGCCCCAGCATTTT. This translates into CASSSNGPNQPQHF.

CDR3 sequence: CASSLRQGGNEQFF. The DNA of the CDR3 is TGTGCCAGCAGCTTAAGGCAGGGTGGAAATGAGCAGTTCTTC. The chain couples TRBV7-9 to TRBJ2-1; D perhaps matches TRBD1 (5 bases). Trimming cost V 2 bases and J 7 bases, with 12 bases left between them. Germline V gene sequence: CDR1 SEHNR, CDR2 FQNEAQ (reference sequence). CDR3 length: 14 amino acids.

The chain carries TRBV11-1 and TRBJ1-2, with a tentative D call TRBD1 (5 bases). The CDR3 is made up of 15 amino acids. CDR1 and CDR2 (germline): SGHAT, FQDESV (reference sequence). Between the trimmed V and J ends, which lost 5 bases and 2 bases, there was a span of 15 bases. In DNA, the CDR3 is TGTGCCAGCAGCCAGGAGGCAGGGCCAAACTATGGCTACACCTTC. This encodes CASSQEAGPNYGYTF.

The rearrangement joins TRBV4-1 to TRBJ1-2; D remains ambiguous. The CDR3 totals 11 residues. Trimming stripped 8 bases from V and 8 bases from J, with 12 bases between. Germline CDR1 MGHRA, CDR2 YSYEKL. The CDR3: CASRAGEGYTF. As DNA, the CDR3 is TGCGCCAGCCGGGCGGGAGAAGGCTACACCTTC.

The CDR3 sequence: CASSLSWGTENSPLHF. The CDR3 bases are TGTGCCAGCAGCTTGAGCTGGGGGACGGAGAATTCACCCCTCCACTTT. J is TRBJ1-6 and V is TRBV5-6; possible D gene TRBD1, 5 bases. The germline V gene encodes CDR1 SGHDT and CDR2 YYEEEE. The CDR3 loop spans 16 amino acids. V was shortened by 1 base and J by 7 bases, with 15 bases between the two germline ends.

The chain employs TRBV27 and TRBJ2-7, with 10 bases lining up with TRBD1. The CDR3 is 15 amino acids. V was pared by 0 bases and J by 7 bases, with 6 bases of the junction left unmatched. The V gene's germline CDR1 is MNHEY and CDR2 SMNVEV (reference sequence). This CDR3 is CASSLSGTGVGEQYF. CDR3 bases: TGTGCCAGCAGTTTATCCGGGACAGGGGTAGGGGAGCAGTACTTC.

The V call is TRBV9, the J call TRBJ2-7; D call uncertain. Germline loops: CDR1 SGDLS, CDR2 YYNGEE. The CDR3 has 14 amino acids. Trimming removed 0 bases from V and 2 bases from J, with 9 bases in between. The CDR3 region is CASSVGSYPYEQYF. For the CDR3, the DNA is TGTGCCAGCAGCGTAGGATCCTATCCCTACGAGCAGTACTTC.

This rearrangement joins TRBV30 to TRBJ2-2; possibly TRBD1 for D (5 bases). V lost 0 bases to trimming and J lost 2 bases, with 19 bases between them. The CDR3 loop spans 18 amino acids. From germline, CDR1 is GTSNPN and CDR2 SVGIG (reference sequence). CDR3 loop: CAWSVKGPTRQNTGELFF. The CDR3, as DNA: TGTGCCTGGAGTGTAAAGGGGCCCACCCGGCAAAACACCGGGGAGCTGTTTTTT.

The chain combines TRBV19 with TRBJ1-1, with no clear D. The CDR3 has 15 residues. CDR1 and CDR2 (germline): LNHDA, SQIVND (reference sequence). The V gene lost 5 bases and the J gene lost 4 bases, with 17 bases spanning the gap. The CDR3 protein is CASSVGRREGTEAFF. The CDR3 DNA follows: TGTGCCAGTAGTGTAGGACGGAGGGAGGGCACTGAAGCTTTCTTT. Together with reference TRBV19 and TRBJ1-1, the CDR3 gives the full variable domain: DGGITQSPKYLFRKEGQNVTLSCEQNLNHDAMYWYRQDPGQGLRLIYYSQIVNDFQKGDIAEGYSVSREKKESFPLTVTSAQKNPTAFYLCASSVGRREGTEAFFGQGTRLTVV.

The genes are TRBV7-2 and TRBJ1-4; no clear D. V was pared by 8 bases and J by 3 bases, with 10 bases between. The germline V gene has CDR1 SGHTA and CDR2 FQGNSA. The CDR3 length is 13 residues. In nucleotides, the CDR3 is TGTGCCAGCCGGGTGGCGGCTAATGAAAAACTGTTTTTT. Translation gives CASRVAANEKLFF.

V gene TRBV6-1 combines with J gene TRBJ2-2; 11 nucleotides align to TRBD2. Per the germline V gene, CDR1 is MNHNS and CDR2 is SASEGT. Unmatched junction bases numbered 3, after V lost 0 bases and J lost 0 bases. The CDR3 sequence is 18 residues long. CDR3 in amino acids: CASSEATTSGANTGELFF. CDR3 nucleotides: TGTGCCAGCAGTGAAGCTACGACTAGCGGGGCGAACACCGGGGAGCTGTTTTTT.

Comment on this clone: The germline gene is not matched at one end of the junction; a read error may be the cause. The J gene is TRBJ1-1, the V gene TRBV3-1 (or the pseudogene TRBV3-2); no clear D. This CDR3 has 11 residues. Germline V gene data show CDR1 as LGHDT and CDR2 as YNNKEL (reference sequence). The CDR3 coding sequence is TGTGCCAGCAGCCAAGACGGCAGCTTAGCTTTT. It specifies CASSQDGSLAF.